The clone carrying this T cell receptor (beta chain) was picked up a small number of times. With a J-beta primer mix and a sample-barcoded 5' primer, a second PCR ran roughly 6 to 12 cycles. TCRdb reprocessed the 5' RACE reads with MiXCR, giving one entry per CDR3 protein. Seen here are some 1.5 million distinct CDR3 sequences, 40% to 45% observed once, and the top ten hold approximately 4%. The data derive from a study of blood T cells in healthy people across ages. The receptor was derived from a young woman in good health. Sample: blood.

CDR3 protein: CSARDSRGYQPQHF. The CDR3, as DNA: TGCAGTGCTAGAGATTCCAGGGGCTATCAGCCCCAGCATTTT. The genes are TRBV20-1 and TRBJ1-5, with TRBD1 as a possible D gene (6 bases). The V gene's germline CDR1 is DFQATT and CDR2 SNEGSKA (reference sequence). The CDR3 is 14 amino acids. V was clipped by 0 bases and J by 5 bases, with 11 bases between them.